This note documents a single T cell receptor (beta chain) sequence. Its antigen has not been determined. Base qualities were left out, and no much larger clone turns up one base away. Using the deep immunoSEQ assay, multiplex PCR amplified TCR CDR3 regions from genomic DNA. Genomic DNA extracted from each cell subset was distributed evenly over all wells of several immunoSEQ 96-well plates, and each plate served as one replicate. For sorted subsets, about 200 ng genomic DNA, equal to 25,000 to 35,000 T cell genomes, was loaded into each replicate PCR. Purified libraries were measured with a Qubit 3.0 fluorometer, size-checked on a Bioanalyzer 2100, and measured again with the KAPA Library Quantification kit. Every immunoSEQ 96-well plate was sequenced on a dedicated single-read 150-cycle Illumina NextSeq 550 flow cell. Per the original workflow: Because the immunoSEQ output held only junctional sequences and lacked quality scores, the filtering could not match the filtering applied to full-length reads. To assign V/J genes and CDR3, sequences were annotated using PyIR, a Python wrapper for IgBLAST v1.9, with IMGT germline references. Reads with weak V/J assignments (E-value above 1e-6), missing CDR3, stop codons, out-of-frame junctions, or ambiguous translated residues were removed. V3J clonotypes were defined as sequences sharing an identical inferred V gene, J gene, and CDR3 amino acid sequence. Percentage overlap between repertoires was calculated by dividing the number of shared unique clonotypes by the size of the smaller repertoire. Repertoire richness was assessed with RTK rarefaction, the Chao1 estimator, and Recon v2.1 estimates of unobserved clonotypes. OLGA was used to compute generation probabilities for all TCRbeta clonotypes that the gDNA method yielded from a handful of donors. Entries here come from immuneACCESS through TCRdb and include only in-frame sequences with V and J called. Some clones fail to appear in such tables; in the studies checked, an unresolved V gene covers under half of the shortfall, and the cause of the remainder is unknown. The V and J calls and clone size were taken over from that table, and D and trimming were inferred from the DNA. Across this sample there are about 2.1 million clones, with around 93% seen only once. In total, the top ten clones hold about 1.6% of the sample.

CD8 naive samples consisted of CD45RO-negative cells that were positively selected for CCR7, yielding a CD45RA+CCR7+ population without TemRA cells. The donors were healthy, HIV-negative adults who had no recently reported acute infections or vaccinations. Every donor was a Caucasian adult residing in Nashville, Tennessee, USA. Blood was obtained by leukapheresis, after which PBMCs were separated by Ficoll-Histopaque density gradient centrifugation and cryopreserved in liquid nitrogen vapor phase. Analytical flow cytometry was used to check the purity and quantity of every magnetically sorted T cell population. Each sorted fraction had its genomic DNA isolated and then quantified by UV absorbance on a Nanodrop 2000c. The entry originates in a study of shared clonotypes between healthy human individuals (dated by TCRdb to about 2020). Broadly, across the study: The cohort comprised a couple of women and a few men aged 18 to 49 years. The study deeply sequenced blood TCR repertoires of about 5 healthy adults to estimate repertoire size and the extent of clonotype sharing between individuals. Leukapheresis yielded between about 0.8 and 9.5 billion PBMCs per donor. For each donor, CD4 naive and CD4 memory were each given three plates, CD8 naive was given two plates, and CD8 memory was given one plate. Different laboratories and diverse techniques were used to prepare libraries and sequence TCR repertoires, to increase sequencing depth and limit assay-specific biases. Findings and caveats that apply to the study as a whole: Estimated clonotype richness was generally larger for naive than for memory subsets. Sampling was limited to blood, and TCR repertoires in tissue likely differ from TCR repertoires in blood. Based on pairwise subsampling, the degree of clonotype sharing among donors was expected to be affected by sequencing depth. Even with the large sequencing depth, rarefaction of the sorted-subset datasets indicated that sequencing was incomplete. Sharing across a few donors was observed for approximately 5% of naive CD4, under 4% of naive CD8, over 2% of memory CD4, and over 0.3% of memory CD8 clonotypes. Because the study included a small number of donors, the genetic and exposure-history diversity represented was limited. Higher generation probabilities were observed for clonotypes shared by all four sorted-subset donors than for non-shared clonotypes.

CDR1 and CDR2, looked up from the germline V gene, are MNHNS and SASEGT. Cut back by 1 base and 4 bases, the V and J ends lie 11 bases apart. The CDR3, from cysteine to phenylalanine, totals 15 residues. Kept here is only the CDR3 DNA, which spans 45 bases and is read in frame from base 1. The TCR originated in a man aged 18 to 29 in good health. Some clones in this sample may be carry-over from other donors' samples. The rearrangement combines TRBV6-1 with TRBJ1-5, with TRBD1 as a weak D call on 5 bases. Input material: naive CD8+ T cells from PBMCs. The cell subset or site label, as the study defines it: CD45RA+CCR7+. The bases read TGTGCCAGCAGTGAAGGAAGGGGTGGGAATCAGCCCCAGCATTTT. Its coded protein is CASSEGRGGNQPQHF.